Listed below are T cell receptor beta chains from one sample, sequenced in a study of technical replicates of blood from several donors. Some clones are missing from TCRdb's copy, which holds only in-frame ones; the method was immunoSEQ multiplex PCR. The sample shows fewer than 75,000 clones, approximately 90% of them seen only once. Sequencing was done on a sample of PBMCs. These receptors were obtained from a human donor in good health. Some clones in this sample may be carry-over from other donors' samples. Both conserved end residues are part of each CDR3. Fields, in order: V gene, clone size, D gene, J gene, CDR3 DNA, CDR3 protein. The D gene is left open where the match is weak. Clone size is given for some rows only: seen once, a few or many times, or a class if the clone is expanded.

V gene: TRBV7-8; clone size: -; D gene: -; J gene: TRBJ1-4; CDR3 DNA: TGTGCCAGCAGAGCTGAATTTCCAACTAATGAAAAACTGTTTTTT; CDR3 protein: CASRAEFPTNEKLFF
V gene: TRBV27; clone size: -; D gene: -; J gene: TRBJ1-5; CDR3 DNA: TGTGCCAGCAGTTTAACAGGTTATCAGCCCCAGCATTTT; CDR3 protein: CASSLTGYQPQHF
V gene: TRBV7-8; clone size: -; D gene: TRBD1; J gene: TRBJ1-5; CDR3 DNA: TGTGCCAGCAGCTTCGACAGGGACAATCAGCCCCAGCATTTT; CDR3 protein: CASSFDRDNQPQHF
V gene: TRBV6-1; clone size: -; D gene: -; J gene: TRBJ2-7; CDR3 DNA: TGTGCCAGCAGTGTTTCCACCCCCGGGCAGTACTTC; CDR3 protein: CASSVSTPGQYF
V gene: TRBV6-5; clone size: -; D gene: -; J gene: TRBJ1-1; CDR3 DNA: TGTGCCAGCAGCCGGCGCACAGGGCTCTCGACTGAAGCTTTCTTT; CDR3 protein: CASSRRTGLSTEAFF
V gene: TRBV6-5; clone size: once; D gene: TRBD1; J gene: TRBJ2-4; CDR3 DNA: TGTGCCAGCAGCCGGAACCGACAGGGATCGAACATTCAGTACTTC; CDR3 protein: CASSRNRQGSNIQYF
V gene: TRBV15; clone size: -; D gene: -; J gene: TRBJ1-1; CDR3 DNA: TGTGCCACCAGCAGAGAAAGGAGGGACACTGAAGCTTTCTTT; CDR3 protein: CATSRERRDTEAFF
V gene: TRBV29-1; clone size: -; D gene: TRBD2; J gene: TRBJ2-7; CDR3 DNA: TGCAGCGCGCTAAACCAGGGAGGGTCCTACGAGCAGTACTTC; CDR3 protein: CSALNQGGSYEQYF
V gene: TRBV4-3; clone size: -; D gene: TRBD1; J gene: TRBJ1-5; CDR3 DNA: TGCGCCAGCAGCCAAGATTCGAGTCCAGGGGGTCAGCCCCAGCATTTT; CDR3 protein: CASSQDSSPGGQPQHF
V gene: TRBV19; clone size: -; D gene: -; J gene: TRBJ1-1; CDR3 DNA: TGTGCCAGTAGTCCCGGGGGGACTGAAGCTTTCTTT; CDR3 protein: CASSPGGTEAFF
V gene: TRBV5-1; clone size: -; D gene: -; J gene: TRBJ1-4; CDR3 DNA: TGCGCCAGCAGCCCAGACGGAGCAACTAATGAAAAACTGTTTTTT; CDR3 protein: CASSPDGATNEKLFF
V gene: TRBV5-6; clone size: -; D gene: -; J gene: TRBJ2-1; CDR3 DNA: TGTGCCAGCAGCTTGAGGAGGAACTACAATGAGCAGTTCTTC; CDR3 protein: CASSLRRNYNEQFF
V gene: TRBV5-1; clone size: -; D gene: -; J gene: TRBJ1-5; CDR3 DNA: TGCGCCAGCAGCTTTGGCGGAGATAATCAGCCCCAGCATTTT; CDR3 protein: CASSFGGDNQPQHF
V gene: TRBV30; clone size: -; D gene: TRBD2; J gene: TRBJ2-7; CDR3 DNA: TGTGCCTGGGGGACTAGCGGGACCTACGAGCAGTACTTC; CDR3 protein: CAWGTSGTYEQYF
V gene: TRBV7-2; clone size: once; D gene: -; J gene: TRBJ1-5; CDR3 DNA: TGTGCCAGCAGCCTCCATACGGGACAGCCCCAGCATTTT; CDR3 protein: CASSLHTGQPQHF
V gene: TRBV30; clone size: -; D gene: -; J gene: TRBJ2-1; CDR3 DNA: TGTGCCTGGAAAAGCGGACCCTCCGGGGAGCAGTTCTTC; CDR3 protein: CAWKSGPSGEQFF
V gene: TRBV4-2; clone size: -; D gene: -; J gene: TRBJ2-5; CDR3 DNA: TGTGCCAGCAGCCAAGGGAGGGAGACCCAGTACTTC; CDR3 protein: CASSQGRETQYF
V gene: TRBV6-4; clone size: -; D gene: -; J gene: TRBJ1-2; CDR3 DNA: TGTGCCAGCATCGTGCGGTCTAACTATGGCTACACCTTC; CDR3 protein: CASIVRSNYGYTF